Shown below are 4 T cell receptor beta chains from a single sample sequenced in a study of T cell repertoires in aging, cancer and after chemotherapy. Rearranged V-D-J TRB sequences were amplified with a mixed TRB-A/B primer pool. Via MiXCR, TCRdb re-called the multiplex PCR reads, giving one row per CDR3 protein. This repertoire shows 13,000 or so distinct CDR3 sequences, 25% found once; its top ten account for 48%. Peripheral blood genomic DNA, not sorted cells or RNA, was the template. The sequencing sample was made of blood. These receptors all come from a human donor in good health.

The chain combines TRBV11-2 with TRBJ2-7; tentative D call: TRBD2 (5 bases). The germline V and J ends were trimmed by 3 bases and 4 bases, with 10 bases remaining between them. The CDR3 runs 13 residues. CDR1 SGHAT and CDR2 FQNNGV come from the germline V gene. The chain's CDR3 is CASSLRAYYEQYF. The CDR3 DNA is TGTGCCAGCAGCTTGCGGGCCTATTACGAGCAGTACTTC.

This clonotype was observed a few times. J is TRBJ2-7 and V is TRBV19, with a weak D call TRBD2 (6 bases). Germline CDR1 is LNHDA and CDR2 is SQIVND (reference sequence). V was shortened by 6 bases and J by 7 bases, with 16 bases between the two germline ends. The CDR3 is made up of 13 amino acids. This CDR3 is CASRPGVVGEQYF. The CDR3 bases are TGTGCCAGTAGACCGGGAGTCGTGGGTGAGCAGTACTTC.

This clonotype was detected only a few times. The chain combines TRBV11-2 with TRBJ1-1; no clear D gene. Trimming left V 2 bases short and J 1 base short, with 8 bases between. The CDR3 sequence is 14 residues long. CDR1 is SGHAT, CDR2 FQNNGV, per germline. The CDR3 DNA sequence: TGTGCCAGCAGCTTAATCGTGGGGAACACTGAAGCTTTCTTT. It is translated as CASSLIVGNTEAFF.

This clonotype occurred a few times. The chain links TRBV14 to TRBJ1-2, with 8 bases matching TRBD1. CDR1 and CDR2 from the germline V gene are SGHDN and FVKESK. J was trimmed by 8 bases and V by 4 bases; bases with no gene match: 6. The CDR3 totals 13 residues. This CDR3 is CASSLRTGSGYTF. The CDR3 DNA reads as TGTGCCAGCAGCCTTCGGACAGGGAGCGGCTACACCTTC.